The following is a TCR beta chain sequence with its context. MiXCR, run by TCRdb on the reads, gives a single entry per CDR3 protein. The sample holds some 270,000 distinct CDR3 sequences, around 15% seen once. This entry belongs to a study of T cell repertoires in cytomegalovirus infection. Germline V CDR1 and CDR2: LGHNA, YSLEER. V lost 6 bases to trimming and J lost 5 bases; unmatched junction nucleotides: 7. The CDR3 is 14 residues long. The sequenced sample was CD8+ T cells from PBMCs. The clonotype originates from a human donor in good health (CMV status not recorded). Some clones in this sample may be carry-over from other donors' samples. V gene TRBV4-3 combines with J gene TRBJ2-7; 10 bases are a match to TRBD1. This CDR3 reads CASSVRQGANEQYF. In DNA form, the CDR3 reads TGCGCCAGCAGTGTGCGACAGGGGGCGAACGAGCAGTACTTC.